This T cell receptor (beta chain) was obtained from a study of T cell repertoires in cytomegalovirus infection. Study-level background: Indications came from public TCR beta signatures; they pointed to CMV infection and to a matching HLA type. General study results and limits: The ex vivo response was dominated by HLA-C-restricted CMV-specific TCR beta clonotypes. Identification of carriers of CMV plus the relevant HLA was performed using cumulative public TCR beta family frequency.

Trimming removed 1 base at V and 5 bases at J, with 16 bases between. Germline CDR1 DFQATT, CDR2 SNEGSKA (reference sequence). There are 15 residues in the CDR3. TCRdb reprocessed the reads with MiXCR, giving one entry per CDR3 protein. The repertoire holds approximately 320,000 distinct CDR3 sequences, around a tenth seen once, with 3.5% to 4.5% in the top ten. A remark on this clonotype: Its antigen is as yet unknown.

The sequenced material came from PBMCs. The receptor was derived from a human donor in good health (CMV status not recorded). Some clones in this sample may be carry-over from other donors' samples. This chain joins TRBV20-1 and TRBJ2-3; D is ambiguous. The CDR3 sequence: CSARGLDRPRDTQYF. The CDR3 DNA reads as TGCAGTGCTAGAGGGCTGGACCGACCGAGAGATACGCAGTATTTT.